This T cell receptor beta chain is drawn from a study of T cells in Graves' hyperthyroidism and ophthalmopathy. Study summary: Once the initial diagnosis was made, peripheral blood was obtained before any treatment. Study-wide results and caveats: Classification by a 13 V-J model distinguished ophthalmopathy from stable hyperthyroidism.

Clinical symptoms, serum thyroxine, TRAb, thyroid ultrasound and orbital computed tomography established diagnosis. Concerning this clonotype itself: Its antigen is undetermined.

What was amplified from RNA transcripts were TCR beta CDR3 regions. The HTBI primer set drove a first-round RT-PCR of the TCR CDR3. TCRdb ran MiXCR on the multiplex PCR reads and lists one entry per CDR3 protein. This table holds about half a million distinct CDR3 sequences, 15% to 20% found once. Germline V gene sequence: CDR1 WSHSY, CDR2 SAAADI. After removal of 6 bases from V and 0 bases from J, the junction contained 6 bases not matched to a gene. This CDR3 contains 15 residues. The sequence was obtained from a middle-aged man with Graves' ophthalmopathy. The source material was blood. V gene TRBV10-2 combines with J gene TRBJ2-7; 9 bases are shared with TRBD2. DNA for the CDR3: TGCGCCAGCAGATCTAGCGGGGCGAGCTCCTACGAGCAGTACTTC. Translated, it gives CASRSSGASSYEQYF.